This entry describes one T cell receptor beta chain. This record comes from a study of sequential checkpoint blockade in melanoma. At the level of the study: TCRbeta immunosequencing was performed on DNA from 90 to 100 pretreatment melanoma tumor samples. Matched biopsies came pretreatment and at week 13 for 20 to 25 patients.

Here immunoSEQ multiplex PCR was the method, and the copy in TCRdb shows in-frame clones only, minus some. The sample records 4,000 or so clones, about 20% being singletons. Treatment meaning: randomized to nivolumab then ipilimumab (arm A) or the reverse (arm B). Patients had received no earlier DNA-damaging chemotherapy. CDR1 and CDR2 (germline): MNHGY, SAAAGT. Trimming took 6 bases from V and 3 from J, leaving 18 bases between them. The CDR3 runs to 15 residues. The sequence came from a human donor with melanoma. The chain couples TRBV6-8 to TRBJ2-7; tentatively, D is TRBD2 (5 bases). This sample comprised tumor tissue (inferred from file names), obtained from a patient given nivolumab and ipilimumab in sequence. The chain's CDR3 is CASSRESGSRYEQYF. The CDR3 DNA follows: TGTGCCAGCAGCCGAGAATCGGGGTCCCGCTACGAGCAGTACTTC.